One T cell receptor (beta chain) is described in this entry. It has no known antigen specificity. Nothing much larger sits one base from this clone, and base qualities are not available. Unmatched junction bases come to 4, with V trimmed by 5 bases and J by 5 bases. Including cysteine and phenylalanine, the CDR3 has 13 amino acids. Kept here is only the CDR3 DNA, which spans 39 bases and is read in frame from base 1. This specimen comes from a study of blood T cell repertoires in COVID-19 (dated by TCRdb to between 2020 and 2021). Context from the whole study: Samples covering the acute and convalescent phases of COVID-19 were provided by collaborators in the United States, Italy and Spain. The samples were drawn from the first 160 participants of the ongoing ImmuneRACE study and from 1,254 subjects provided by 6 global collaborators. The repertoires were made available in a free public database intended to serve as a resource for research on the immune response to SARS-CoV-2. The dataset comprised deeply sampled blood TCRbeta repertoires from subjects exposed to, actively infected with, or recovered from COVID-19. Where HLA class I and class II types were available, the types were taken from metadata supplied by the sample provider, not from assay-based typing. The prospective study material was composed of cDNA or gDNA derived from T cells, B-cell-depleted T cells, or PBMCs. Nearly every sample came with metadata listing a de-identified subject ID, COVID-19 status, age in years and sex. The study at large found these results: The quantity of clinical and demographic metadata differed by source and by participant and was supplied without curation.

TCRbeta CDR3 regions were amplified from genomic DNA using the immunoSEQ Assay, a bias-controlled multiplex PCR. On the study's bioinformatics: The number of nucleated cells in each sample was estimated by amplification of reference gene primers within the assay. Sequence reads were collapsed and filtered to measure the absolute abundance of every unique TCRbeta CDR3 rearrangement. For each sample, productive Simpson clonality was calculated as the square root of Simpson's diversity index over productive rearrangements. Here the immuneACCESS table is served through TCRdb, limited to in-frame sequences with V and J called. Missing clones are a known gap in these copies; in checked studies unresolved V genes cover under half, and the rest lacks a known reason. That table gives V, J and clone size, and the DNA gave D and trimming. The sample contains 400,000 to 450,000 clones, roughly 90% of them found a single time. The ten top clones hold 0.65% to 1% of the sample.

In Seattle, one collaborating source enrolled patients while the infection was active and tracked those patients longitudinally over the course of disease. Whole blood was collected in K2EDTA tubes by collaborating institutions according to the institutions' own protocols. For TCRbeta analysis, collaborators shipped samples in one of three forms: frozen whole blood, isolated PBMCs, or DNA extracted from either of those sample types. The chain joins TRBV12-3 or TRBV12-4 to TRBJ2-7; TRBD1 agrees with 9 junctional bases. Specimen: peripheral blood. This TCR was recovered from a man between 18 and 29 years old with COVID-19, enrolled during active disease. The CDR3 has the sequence CASSNYRGHEQYF. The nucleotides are TGTGCCAGCAGTAACTACAGGGGGCACGAGCAGTACTTC.